Listed below are T cell receptor beta chains from one sample, sequenced in a study of OX40 agonist ivuxolimab in advanced cancers. TCRdb's copy holds only in-frame clones and misses some; the assay was immunoSEQ multiplex PCR. The repertoire holds about 70,000 clones, with about 81% as singletons. Sequencing used CD4+ or CD8+ T cells sorted from blood, obtained in a trial of the OX40 agonist ivuxolimab. These receptors all stem from an adult with an advanced solid tumor such as melanoma, head and neck, liver or kidney cancer. CDR3s include the opening cysteine and the closing phenylalanine or tryptophan. D genes are given only for firm matches. Only some rows state a clone size, as once, few, many or a class for expanded clones.

TRBJ2-6 TRBD1 . TRBV4-1 19 CASSQEKGAGARGANVLTF TGCGCCAGCAGCCAAGAGAAGGGGGCAGGGGCGAGGGGGGCCAACGTCCTGACTTTC
TRBJ1-3 . . TRBV9 18 CASSVGLPGGLSGNTIYF TGTGCCAGCAGCGTAGGACTCCCAGGTGGGCTCTCTGGAAACACCATATATTTT
TRBJ2-2 . . TRBV6-1 15 CASSPEGGYTGELFF TGTGCCAGCAGTCCCGAGGGGGGCTACACCGGGGAGCTGTTTTTT
TRBJ1-1 . . TRBV7-2 14 CASSFSPGGTEAFF TGTGCCAGCAGCTTTAGTCCTGGGGGGACTGAAGCTTTCTTT
TRBJ2-6 . . TRBV19 17 CASSIELRTSGANVLTF TGTGCCAGTAGTATAGAGTTGCGGACCTCTGGGGCCAACGTCCTGACTTTC
TRBJ2-1 TRBD1 . TRBV4-1 16 CASSQDSDRVYNEQFF TGCGCCAGCAGCCAAGATTCAGACAGGGTCTACAATGAGCAGTTCTTC
TRBJ1-1 TRBD1 . TRBV29-1 13 CSFRTGVNTEAFF TGCAGCTTCAGGACAGGGGTGAACACTGAAGCTTTCTTT
TRBJ2-7 TRBD1 . TRBV19 12 CASRAGGYEQYF TGTGCCAGTAGGGCAGGGGGCTACGAGCAGTACTTC
TRBJ2-1 TRBD2 . TRBV9 16 CASSVGTSGSRYEQFF TGTGCCAGCAGCGTGGGGACTAGCGGGAGTAGGTATGAGCAGTTCTTC
TRBJ2-2 . . TRBV7-2 15 CASSLFSGAGGELFF TGTGCCAGCAGCTTATTTTCAGGGGCGGGCGGGGAGCTGTTTTTT
TRBJ2-7 TRBD2 . TRBV11-2 12 CASSPQLAEQYF TGTGCCAGCAGCCCCCAACTAGCGGAGCAGTACTTC
TRBJ1-5 TRBD1 . TRBV27 17 CASSPTPGQAFGQPQHF TGTGCCAGTAGTCCAACCCCGGGACAGGCTTTTGGTCAGCCCCAGCATTTT
TRBJ1-1 TRBD1 . TRBV18 14 CASSPGQGGTEAFF TGTGCCAGCTCCCCCGGACAGGGAGGCACTGAAGCTTTCTTT
TRBJ2-1 . . TRBV19 14 CASSFVGFDNEQFF TGTGCCAGTAGTTTTGTCGGTTTTGACAATGAGCAGTTCTTC
TRBJ1-1 . once TRBV27 16 CASSFVSTTGIAEAFF TGTGCCAGCAGTTTTGTCTCTACCACAGGGATCGCTGAAGCTTTCTTT
TRBJ1-1 . few TRBV27 13 CASSGNMNTEAFF TGTGCCAGCAGTGGTAATATGAACACTGAAGCTTTCTTT
TRBJ2-2 . . TRBV6-4 16 CASSDSGTTNTGELFF TGTGCCAGCAGTGACTCCGGGACAACGAACACCGGGGAGCTGTTTTTT
TRBJ1-1 . . TRBV2 15 CASSQYRPGDTEAFF TGTGCCAGCAGTCAATACCGTCCGGGGGACACTGAAGCTTTCTTT
TRBJ1-1 . . TRBV2 14 CASSVQAPGSEAFF TGTGCCAGCAGTGTCCAGGCGCCAGGCTCTGAAGCTTTCTTT
TRBJ1-4 . few TRBV5-4 13 CASKKATNEKLFF TGTGCCAGCAAGAAGGCAACTAATGAAAAACTGTTTTTT
TRBJ2-1 TRBD2 . TRBV6-4 16 CAISVGLAGAYNEQFF TGTGCCATCAGTGTCGGTCTAGCGGGCGCCTACAATGAGCAGTTCTTC
TRBJ2-6 TRBD1 . TRBV19 16 CASAGTGGAGANVLTF TGTGCCAGTGCCGGGACAGGGGGCGCTGGGGCCAACGTCCTGACTTTC
TRBJ2-2 . medium-sized TRBV27 15 CASSSGDSHTGELFF TGTGCCAGCAGTTCTGGGGACTCGCACACCGGGGAGCTGTTTTTT
TRBJ2-1 TRBD2 . TRBV2 15 CASRKSGSSYNEQFF TGTGCCAGCAGAAAAAGCGGGAGCTCCTACAATGAGCAGTTCTTC
TRBJ2-7 TRBD1 . TRBV28 15 CASSLAGQGEYEQYF TGTGCCAGCAGTTTAGCCGGACAGGGAGAGTACGAGCAGTACTTC
TRBJ1-2 . once TRBV11-2 15 CASSLRSIMDYGYTF TGTGCCAGCAGCTTAAGATCTATTATGGACTATGGCTACACCTTC
TRBJ2-7 TRBD1 . TRBV7-6 13 CASSRQGAEEQYF TGTGCCAGCAGCCGACAGGGGGCTGAGGAGCAGTACTTC
TRBJ1-1 TRBD1 . TRBV7-8 13 CASSRDRDTEAFF TGTGCCAGCAGCAGGGACAGGGACACTGAAGCTTTCTTT
TRBJ2-3 . . TRBV6-5 15 CASSYWSRGTDTQYF TGTGCCAGCAGTTACTGGAGTCGGGGCACAGATACGCAGTATTTT
TRBJ2-7 TRBD1 . TRBV13 15 CASSRDRGSGNEQYF TGTGCCAGCAGCCGAGACAGGGGGTCGGGGAACGAGCAGTACTTC
TRBJ2-7 . . TRBV4-3 16 CASSPASTIANYEQYF TGCGCCAGCAGCCCAGCTTCGACCATAGCCAACTACGAGCAGTACTTC
TRBJ2-7 TRBD2 . TRBV6-5 12 CASRHRTSGEYF TGTGCCAGCAGACACAGGACTAGCGGGGAGTACTTC
TRBJ2-7 . . TRBV5-6 13 CASTWQGMDEQYF TGTGCCAGCACTTGGCAGGGGATGGACGAGCAGTACTTC
TRBJ1-4 . . TRBV29-1 12 CSVEEDEKKLFF TGCAGCGTTGAAGAAGACGAGAAAAAACTGTTTTTT
TRBJ2-6 . once TRBV9 15 CASSLSNSGANVLTF TGTGCCAGCAGCCTGAGCAACTCTGGGGCCAACGTCCTGACTTTC
TRBJ2-3 TRBD2 . TRBV5-1 15 CASSFGGSNTDTQYF TGCGCCAGCAGCTTTGGCGGGAGCAACACAGATACGCAGTATTTT
TRBJ1-1 TRBD1 . TRBV5-1 13 CASSLGNRGEAFF TGCGCCAGCAGCTTAGGTAACAGGGGTGAAGCTTTCTTT
TRBJ2-1 TRBD2 . TRBV2 17 CASSFWTSGGSNNEQFF TGTGCCAGCAGTTTCTGGACTAGCGGGGGATCCAACAATGAGCAGTTCTTC
TRBJ2-7 TRBD1 once TRBV7-6 13 CASSPRTGYEQYF TGTGCCAGCAGCCCCCGGACAGGCTACGAGCAGTACTTC
TRBJ2-1 . . TRBV7-9 13 CASSPESGYEQFF TGTGCCAGCAGCCCCGAATCGGGGTATGAGCAGTTCTTC